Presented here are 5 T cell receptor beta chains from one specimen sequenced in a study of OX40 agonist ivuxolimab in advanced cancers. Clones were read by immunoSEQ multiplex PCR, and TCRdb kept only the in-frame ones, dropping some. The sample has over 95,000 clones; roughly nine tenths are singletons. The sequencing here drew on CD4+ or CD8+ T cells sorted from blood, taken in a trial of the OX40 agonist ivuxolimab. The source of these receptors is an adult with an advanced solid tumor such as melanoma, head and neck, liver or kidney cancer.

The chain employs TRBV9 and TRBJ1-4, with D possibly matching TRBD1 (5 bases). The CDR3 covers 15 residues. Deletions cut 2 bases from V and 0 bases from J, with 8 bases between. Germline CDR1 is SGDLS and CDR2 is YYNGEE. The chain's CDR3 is CASSVTGTTNEKLFF. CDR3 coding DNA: TGTGCCAGCAGCGTTACAGGCACAACTAATGAAAAACTGTTTTTT.

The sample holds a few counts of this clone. The CDR3 coding sequence is TGTGCCAGCAGCTTGGCAGGGGGCCTAAATAACTATGGCTACACCTTC. Encoded protein: CASSLAGGLNNYGYTF. J is TRBJ1-2 and V is TRBV5-8; 8 bases are shared with TRBD1. Trimming removed 0 bases from V and 1 base from J; junction bases left unmatched: 5. This CDR3 is 16 amino acids long. Per germline, CDR1 SGHTS and CDR2 YDEGEE.

The DNA of the CDR3 is TGTGCCAGCAGCATGACGCTGAACACTGAAGCTTTCTTT. It yields the protein CASSMTLNTEAFF. The chain carries TRBV5-6 and TRBJ1-1; D ambiguous. The germline V gene has CDR1 SGHDT and CDR2 YYEEEE. This CDR3 has 13 residues. V lost 4 bases to trimming and J lost 0 bases, with 7 bases between them.

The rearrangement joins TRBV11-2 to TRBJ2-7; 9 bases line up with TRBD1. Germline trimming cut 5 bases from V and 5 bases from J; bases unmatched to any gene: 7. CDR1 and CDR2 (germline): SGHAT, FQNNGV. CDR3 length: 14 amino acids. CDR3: CASSPGTGRHEQYF. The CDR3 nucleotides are TGTGCCAGCAGCCCCGGGACAGGGAGACACGAGCAGTACTTC.

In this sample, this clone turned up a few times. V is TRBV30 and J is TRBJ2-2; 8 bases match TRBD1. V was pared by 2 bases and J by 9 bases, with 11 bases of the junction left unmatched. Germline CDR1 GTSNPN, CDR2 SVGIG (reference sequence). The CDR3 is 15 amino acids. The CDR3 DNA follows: TGTGCCTGGAGTAATAAAGGGACAGGTCGCCGGGAGCTGTTTTTT. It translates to CAWSNKGTGRRELFF.